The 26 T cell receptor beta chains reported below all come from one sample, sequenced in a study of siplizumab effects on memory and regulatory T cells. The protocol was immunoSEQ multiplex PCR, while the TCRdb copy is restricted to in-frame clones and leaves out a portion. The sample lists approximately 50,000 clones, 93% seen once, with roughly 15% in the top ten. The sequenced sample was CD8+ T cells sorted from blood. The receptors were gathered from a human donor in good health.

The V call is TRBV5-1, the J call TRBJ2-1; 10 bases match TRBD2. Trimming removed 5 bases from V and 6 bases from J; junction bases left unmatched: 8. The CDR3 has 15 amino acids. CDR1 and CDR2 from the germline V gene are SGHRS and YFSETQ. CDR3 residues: CASRPSGSRFNEQFF. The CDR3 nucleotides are TGCGCCAGCAGACCTAGCGGGAGCCGGTTCAATGAGCAGTTCTTC.

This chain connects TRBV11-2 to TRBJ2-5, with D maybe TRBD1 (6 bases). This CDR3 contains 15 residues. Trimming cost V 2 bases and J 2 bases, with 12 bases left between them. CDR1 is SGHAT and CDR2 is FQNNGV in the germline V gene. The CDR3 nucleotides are TGTGCCAGCAGCTTACACCGGACAGCACAAGAGACCCAGTACTTC. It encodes CASSLHRTAQETQYF.

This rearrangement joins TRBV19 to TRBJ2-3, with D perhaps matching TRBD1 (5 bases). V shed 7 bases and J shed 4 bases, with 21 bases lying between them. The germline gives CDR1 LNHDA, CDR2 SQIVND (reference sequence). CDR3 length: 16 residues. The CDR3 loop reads CASKHGAINQADTQYF. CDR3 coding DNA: TGTGCCAGTAAACATGGGGCAATAAATCAGGCAGATACGCAGTATTTT.

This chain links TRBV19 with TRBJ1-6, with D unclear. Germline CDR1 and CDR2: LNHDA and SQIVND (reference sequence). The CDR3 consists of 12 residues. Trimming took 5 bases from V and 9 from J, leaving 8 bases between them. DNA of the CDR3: TGTGCCAGTAGTCACGGGGTTTCACCCCTCCACTTT. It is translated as CASSHGVSPLHF.

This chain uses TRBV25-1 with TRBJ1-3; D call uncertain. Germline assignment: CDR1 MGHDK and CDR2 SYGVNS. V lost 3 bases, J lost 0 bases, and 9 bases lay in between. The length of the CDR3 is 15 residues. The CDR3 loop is CASSDRSYSGNTIYF. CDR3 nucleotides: TGTGCCAGCAGTGACAGATCGTACTCTGGAAACACCATATATTTT.

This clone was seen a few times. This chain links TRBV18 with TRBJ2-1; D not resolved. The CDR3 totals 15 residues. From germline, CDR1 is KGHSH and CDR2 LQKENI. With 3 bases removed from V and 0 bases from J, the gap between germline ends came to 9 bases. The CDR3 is CASSPTSFSYNEQFF. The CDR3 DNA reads TGTGCCAGCTCACCTACCTCCTTCTCCTACAATGAGCAGTTCTTC.

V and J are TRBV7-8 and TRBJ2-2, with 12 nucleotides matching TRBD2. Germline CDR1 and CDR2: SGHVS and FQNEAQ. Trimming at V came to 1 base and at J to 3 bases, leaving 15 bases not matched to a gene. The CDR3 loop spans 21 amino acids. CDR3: CASSLGLGPASGRAHTGELFF. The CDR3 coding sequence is TGTGCCAGCAGCTTAGGTTTGGGGCCGGCTAGCGGGAGGGCCCACACCGGGGAGCTGTTTTTT.

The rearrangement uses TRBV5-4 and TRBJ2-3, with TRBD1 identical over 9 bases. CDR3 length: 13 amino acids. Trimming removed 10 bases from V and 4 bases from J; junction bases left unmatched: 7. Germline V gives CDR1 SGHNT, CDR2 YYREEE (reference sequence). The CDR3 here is CALGQGGADTQYF. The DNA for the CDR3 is TGTGCCTTGGGACAGGGTGGGGCAGATACGCAGTATTTT.

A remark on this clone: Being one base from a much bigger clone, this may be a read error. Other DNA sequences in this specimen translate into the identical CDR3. CDR3 region: CASSLWQGKDEAFF. CDR3 nucleotide sequence: TGTGCCAGCAGTTTATGGCAGGGGAAGGATGAAGCCTTCTTT. The chain links TRBV28 to TRBJ1-1, with D tentatively TRBD1 (6 bases). This CDR3 is built from 14 residues. In germline, CDR1 is MDHEN, CDR2 SYDVKM.

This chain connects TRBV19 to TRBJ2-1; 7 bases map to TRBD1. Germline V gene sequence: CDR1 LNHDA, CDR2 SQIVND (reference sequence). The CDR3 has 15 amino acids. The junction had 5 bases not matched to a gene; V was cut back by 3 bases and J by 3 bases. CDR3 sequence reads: CASSITGVLYNEQFF. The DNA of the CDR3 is TGTGCCAGTAGTATCACAGGGGTACTCTACAATGAGCAGTTCTTC. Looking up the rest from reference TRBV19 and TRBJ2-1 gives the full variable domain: DGGITQSPKYLFRKEGQNVTLSCEQNLNHDAMYWYRQDPGQGLRLIYYSQIVNDFQKGDIAEGYSVSREKKESFPLTVTSAQKNPTAFYLCASSITGVLYNEQFFGPGTRLTVL.

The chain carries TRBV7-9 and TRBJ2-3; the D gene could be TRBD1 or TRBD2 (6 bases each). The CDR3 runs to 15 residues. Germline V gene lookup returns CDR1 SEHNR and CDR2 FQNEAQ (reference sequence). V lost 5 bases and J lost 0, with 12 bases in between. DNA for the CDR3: TGTGCCAGCAGCCCACAGGGAGGTAGCACAGATACGCAGTATTTT. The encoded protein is CASSPQGGSTDTQYF.

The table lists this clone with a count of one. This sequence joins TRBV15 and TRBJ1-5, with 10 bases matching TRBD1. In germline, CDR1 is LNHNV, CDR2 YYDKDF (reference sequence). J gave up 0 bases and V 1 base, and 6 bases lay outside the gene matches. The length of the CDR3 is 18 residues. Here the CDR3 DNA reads TGTGCCACCAGCAGAGTCGGGACAGGGGTTTATAGCAATCAGCCCCAGCATTTT. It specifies CATSRVGTGVYSNQPQHF.

DNA of the CDR3: TGTGCCAGCAGGGAGGAGGGTCGCGAGCAGTACTTC. The encoded protein is CASREEGREQYF. The rearrangement uses TRBV14 and TRBJ2-7; perhaps TRBD2 as D (6 bases). Germline CDR1 and CDR2: SGHDN and FVKESK. V was trimmed by 6 bases and J by 6 bases, leaving 12 bases between them. CDR3 length: 12 residues. Looking up the rest from reference TRBV14 and TRBJ2-7 gives the full variable domain: EAGVTQFPSHSVIEKGQTVTLRCDPISGHDNLYWYRRVMGKEIKFLLHFVKESKQDESGMPNNRFLAERTGGTYSTLKVQPAELEDSGVYFCASREEGREQYFGPGTRLTVT.

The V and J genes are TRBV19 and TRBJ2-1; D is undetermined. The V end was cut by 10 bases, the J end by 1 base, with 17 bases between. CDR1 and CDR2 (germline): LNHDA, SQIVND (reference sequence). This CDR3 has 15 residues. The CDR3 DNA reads TGTGCCACGAGCCCCGACGGAGATTCCTACAATGAGCAGTTCTTC. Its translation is CATSPDGDSYNEQFF. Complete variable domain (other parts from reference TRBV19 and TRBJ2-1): DGGITQSPKYLFRKEGQNVTLSCEQNLNHDAMYWYRQDPGQGLRLIYYSQIVNDFQKGDIAEGYSVSREKKESFPLTVTSAQKNPTAFYLCATSPDGDSYNEQFFGPGTRLTVL.

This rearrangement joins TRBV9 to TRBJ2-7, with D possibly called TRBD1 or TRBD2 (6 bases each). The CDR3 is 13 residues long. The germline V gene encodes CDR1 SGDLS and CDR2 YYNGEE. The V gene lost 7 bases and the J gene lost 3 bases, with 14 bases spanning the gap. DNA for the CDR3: TGTGCCAGCTCGCGGGGACACGACTACGAGCAGTACTTC. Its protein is CASSRGHDYEQYF.

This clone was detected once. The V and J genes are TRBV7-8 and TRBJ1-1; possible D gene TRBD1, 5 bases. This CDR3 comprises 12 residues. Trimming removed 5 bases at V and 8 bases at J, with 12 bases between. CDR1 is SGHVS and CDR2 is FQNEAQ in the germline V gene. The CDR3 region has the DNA TGTGCCAGCAGCCTACAGACAGTGGAAGCTTTCTTT. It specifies CASSLQTVEAFF.

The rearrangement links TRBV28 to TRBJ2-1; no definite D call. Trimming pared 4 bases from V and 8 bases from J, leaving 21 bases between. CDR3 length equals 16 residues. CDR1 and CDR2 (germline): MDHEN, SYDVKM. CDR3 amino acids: CASSYQLGTEIDEQFF. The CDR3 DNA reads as TGTGCCAGCAGTTACCAACTGGGAACGGAGATTGATGAGCAGTTCTTC.

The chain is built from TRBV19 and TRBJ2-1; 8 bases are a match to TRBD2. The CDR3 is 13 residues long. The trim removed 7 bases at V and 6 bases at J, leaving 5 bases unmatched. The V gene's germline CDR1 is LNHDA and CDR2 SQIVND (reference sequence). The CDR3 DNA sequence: TGTGCCAGTAATAGCGGGATATCCAATGAGCAGTTCTTC. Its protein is CASNSGISNEQFF.

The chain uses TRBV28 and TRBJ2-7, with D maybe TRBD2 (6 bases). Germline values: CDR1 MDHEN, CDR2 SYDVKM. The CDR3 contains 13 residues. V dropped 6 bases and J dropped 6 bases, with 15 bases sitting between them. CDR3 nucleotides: TGTGCCAGCAGCAAAAGGACTATTCGCGAGCAGTACTTC. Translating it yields CASSKRTIREQYF.

This chain's CDR3 is CASALGGAGQPQHF. CDR3 bases: TGTGCTAGTGCCTTGGGAGGGGCCGGTCAGCCCCAGCATTTT. This chain connects TRBV12-5 to TRBJ1-5; D possibly corresponds to TRBD1 (5 bases). The CDR3 is made up of 14 amino acids. The germline CDR1 and CDR2 sequences are LGHNT and FRNRAP. V was cut by 7 bases and J by 6 bases, with 16 bases left in between.

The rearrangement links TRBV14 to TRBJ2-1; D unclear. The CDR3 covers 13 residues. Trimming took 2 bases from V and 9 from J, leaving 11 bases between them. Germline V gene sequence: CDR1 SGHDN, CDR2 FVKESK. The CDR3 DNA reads TGTGCCAGCAGCCAAAGTGTTTCACTTGAGCAGTTCTTC. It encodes CASSQSVSLEQFF.

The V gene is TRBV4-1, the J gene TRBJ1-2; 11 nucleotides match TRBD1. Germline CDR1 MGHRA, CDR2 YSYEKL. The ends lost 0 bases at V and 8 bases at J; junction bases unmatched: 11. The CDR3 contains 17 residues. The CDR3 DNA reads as TGCGCCAGCAGCCAAGACATTTCCGGGACAGGGGGAAGAGGCTACACCTTC. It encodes CASSQDISGTGGRGYTF.

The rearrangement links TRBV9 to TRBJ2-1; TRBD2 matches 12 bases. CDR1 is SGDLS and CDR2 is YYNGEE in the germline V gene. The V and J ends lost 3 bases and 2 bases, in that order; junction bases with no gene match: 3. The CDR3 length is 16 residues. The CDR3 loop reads CASSASGRAAYNEQFF. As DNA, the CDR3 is TGTGCCAGCAGCGCTAGCGGGAGGGCCGCCTACAATGAGCAGTTCTTC.

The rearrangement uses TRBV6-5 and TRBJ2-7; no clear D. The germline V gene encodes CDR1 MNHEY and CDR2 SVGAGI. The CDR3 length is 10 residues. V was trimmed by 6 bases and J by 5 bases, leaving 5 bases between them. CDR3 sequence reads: CASSSNEQYF. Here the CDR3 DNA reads TGTGCCAGCAGCTCTAACGAGCAGTACTTC.

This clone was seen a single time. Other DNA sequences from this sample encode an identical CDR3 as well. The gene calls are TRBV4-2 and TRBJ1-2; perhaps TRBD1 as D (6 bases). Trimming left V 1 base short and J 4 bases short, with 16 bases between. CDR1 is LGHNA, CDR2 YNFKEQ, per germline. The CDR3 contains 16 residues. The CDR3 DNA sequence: TGTGCCAGCAGCCAAGTAGGGGACATTACCGGCTATGGCTACACCTTC. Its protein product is CASSQVGDITGYGYTF.

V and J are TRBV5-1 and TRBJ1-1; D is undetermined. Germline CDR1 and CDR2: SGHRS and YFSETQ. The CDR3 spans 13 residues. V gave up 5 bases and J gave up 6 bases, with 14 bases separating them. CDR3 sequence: CASREDLAAEAFF. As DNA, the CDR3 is TGCGCCAGCAGAGAAGATTTAGCGGCTGAAGCTTTCTTT. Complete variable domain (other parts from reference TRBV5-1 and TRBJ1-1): KAGVTQTPRYLIKTRGQQVTLSCSPISGHRSVSWYQQTPGQGLQFLFEYFSETQRNKGNFPGRFSGRQFSNSRSEMNVSTLELGDSALYLCASREDLAAEAFFGQGTRLTVV.